One and the same sample provided the 20 T cell receptor beta chains below, sequenced in a study of blood T cell repertoires in COVID-19. Data came from immunoSEQ multiplex PCR; TCRdb stores just in-frame clones and leaves some out. This sample has tens of thousands of clones, with around 90% found just once. The sequenced material came from peripheral blood. These receptors were collected from a woman older than 75 with acute or convalescent COVID-19.

The J gene is TRBJ1-2, the V gene TRBV28; D remains unclear. The germline V gene encodes CDR1 MDHEN and CDR2 SYDVKM. With 8 bases removed from V and 2 bases from J, the gap between germline ends came to 9 bases. CDR3 length equals 12 residues. The DNA of the CDR3 is TGTGCCAGCGGTTGGGCAAACTATGGCTACACCTTC. It is translated as CASGWANYGYTF.

This chain links TRBV7-9 with TRBJ1-2; no reliable D call. This CDR3 is built from 13 residues. The germline gives CDR1 SEHNR, CDR2 FQNEAQ (reference sequence). The V and J ends lost 5 bases and 4 bases respectively, with 11 bases between them. CDR3 region: CASSQDGGYGYTF. CDR3 sequence (DNA): TGTGCCAGCAGCCAGGACGGAGGCTATGGCTACACCTTC.

V gene TRBV3-1 (or the pseudogene TRBV3-2) combines with J gene TRBJ2-2; TRBD2 matches at 8 bases. V shed 7 bases, J shed 0 bases, and the junction held 7 bases outside the gene matches. From germline, CDR1 is LGHDT and CDR2 YNNKEL (reference sequence). This CDR3 is built from 16 residues. DNA for the CDR3: TGTGCCAGCAAAGCAAGCGGGGGATCGAACACCGGGGAGCTGTTTTTT. As protein: CASKASGGSNTGELFF.

The chain employs TRBV11-3 and TRBJ2-2; TRBD1 matches at 7 bases. CDR1 and CDR2 from the germline V gene are SGHNT and YENEEA. V dropped 5 bases and J dropped 0; count of bases not matched to a gene: 3. This CDR3 is 15 amino acids long. CDR3 protein: CASSHGTANTGELFF. For the CDR3, the DNA is TGTGCCAGCAGCCACGGGACAGCGAACACCGGGGAGCTGTTTTTT.

The V and J genes are TRBV12-3 or TRBV12-4 and TRBJ1-5; D is unresolved. The CDR3 is made up of 13 amino acids. Trimming shortened V by 3 bases and J by 4 bases, and 7 bases separated the two germline ends. The CDR3 protein is CASSFRENQPQHF. The CDR3 DNA reads TGTGCCAGCAGTTTTAGGGAGAATCAGCCCCAGCATTTT.

J is TRBJ2-6 and V is TRBV5-8; D is unclear. V was pared by 0 bases and J by 0 bases, with 7 bases between. The germline CDR1 and CDR2 sequences are SGHTS and YDEGEE. The CDR3 consists of 16 residues. DNA of the CDR3: TGTGCCAGCAGCTTGGGACTCGGCTCTGGGGCCAACGTCCTGACTTTC. This sequence encodes CASSLGLGSGANVLTF.

The CDR3 DNA is TGTGCCAGCAGTTTCGTTGGGCGGGGGCGAGAGCAGTACTTC. This codes for CASSFVGRGREQYF. This sequence joins TRBV27 and TRBJ2-7; D may be TRBD2 (7 bases). Germline CDR1 is MNHEY and CDR2 is SMNVEV (reference sequence). V gave up 3 bases and J gave up 7 bases, with 16 bases separating them. The CDR3 covers 14 residues.

The chain employs TRBV7-2 and TRBJ1-6; D unresolved. The V and J ends lost 4 bases and 10 bases respectively, with 14 bases between them. This CDR3 region has 14 residues. Germline V CDR1 and CDR2: SGHTA, FQGNSA. DNA of the CDR3: TGTGCCAGCAGCTCGGCGGGGAGAGGATCACCCCTCCACTTT. Protein: CASSSAGRGSPLHF. Filled out from reference TRBV7-2 and TRBJ1-6, the complete variable domain reads GAGVSQSPSNKVTEKGKDVELRCDPISGHTALYWYRQSLGQGLEFLIYFQGNSAPDKSGLPSDRFSAERTGGSVSTLTIQRTQQEDSAVYLCASSSAGRGSPLHFGNGTRLTVT.

The chain has TRBV10-2 and TRBJ2-7; D remains unclear. Trimming took off 5 bases at V and 4 bases at J, with 12 bases between the two ends. In germline, CDR1 is WSHSY, CDR2 SAAADI. This CDR3 has 13 amino acids. The CDR3: CASSRDVWYEQYF. The CDR3 bases are TGCGCCAGCAGTAGAGATGTTTGGTACGAGCAGTACTTC.

The chain recombines TRBV5-1 with TRBJ1-1, with 7 nucleotides matching TRBD1. The CDR3 covers 12 residues. With V trimmed by 7 bases and J by 1 base, 1 base remained unmatched. Germline V lookup: CDR1 SGHRS, CDR2 YFSETQ. The CDR3 loop is CASGQANTEAFF. The CDR3 DNA is TGCGCCAGCGGACAGGCGAACACTGAAGCTTTCTTT.

This sequence joins TRBV5-4 and TRBJ1-6; 8 nucleotides agree with TRBD1. This CDR3 has 14 residues. Germline CDR1 and CDR2: SGHNT and YYREEE (reference sequence). The V and J ends lost 3 bases and 6 bases, in that order; junction bases with no gene match: 2. CDR3 nucleotide sequence: TGTGCCAGCAGCTCTGACAGGGGTAATTCACCCCTCCACTTT. It yields the protein CASSSDRGNSPLHF.

The gene calls are TRBV11-2 and TRBJ2-7, with a tentative D call TRBD2 (5 bases). Trimming removed 0 bases from V and 6 bases from J, with 12 bases in between. Germline CDR1 and CDR2: SGHAT and FQNNGV. CDR3 length: 14 amino acids. CDR3 sequence (DNA): TGTGCCAGCAGCTTAGATCCTCGGGGTGGCGAGCAGTACTTC. This encodes CASSLDPRGGEQYF. The complete variable domain, with remaining parts taken from reference TRBV11-2 and TRBJ2-7, reads EAGVAQSPRYKIIEKRQSVAFWCNPISGHATLYWYQQILGQGPKLLIQFQNNGVVDDSQLPKDRFSAERLKGVDSTLKIQPAKLEDSAVYLCASSLDPRGGEQYFGPGTRLTVT.

This clone was seen more than once but under ten times. V gene TRBV15 combines with J gene TRBJ2-7, with 9 bases matching TRBD1. Germline V lookup: CDR1 LNHNV, CDR2 YYDKDF (reference sequence). V shed 6 bases, J shed 3 bases, and the junction held 3 bases outside the gene matches. This CDR3 region has 13 residues. The CDR3 coding sequence is TGTGCCACCAGTTTGGGACAGGGCTACGAGCAGTACTTC. This translates into CATSLGQGYEQYF.

The chain employs TRBV2 and TRBJ2-5; 8 nucleotides line up with TRBD2. This CDR3 comprises 15 residues. Trimming at V came to 6 bases and at J to 5 bases, leaving 11 bases not matched to a gene. The germline V gene encodes CDR1 SNHLY and CDR2 FYNNEI. The DNA of the CDR3 is TGTGCCAGCAGAAGGACGGGGACTAGAGGGGAGACCCAGTACTTC. Its protein is CASRRTGTRGETQYF.

The rearrangement joins TRBV5-4 to TRBJ2-7; 7 bases agree with TRBD1. V lost 3 bases, J lost 7 bases, and 13 bases stayed unmatched. The V gene's germline CDR1 is SGHNT and CDR2 YYREEE (reference sequence). The CDR3 runs to 15 residues. CDR3 region: CASSWKGAGLGEQYF. The CDR3 DNA sequence: TGTGCCAGCAGCTGGAAGGGGGCGGGCCTGGGGGAGCAGTACTTC.

The V gene is TRBV3-1 (or the pseudogene TRBV3-2), the J gene TRBJ2-5; 7 bases align to TRBD2. J gave up 2 bases and V 4 bases, and 4 bases lay outside the gene matches. The CDR3 has 14 amino acids. Germline V gene sequence: CDR1 LGHDT, CDR2 YNNKEL (reference sequence). CDR3 sequence: CASSRRGVQETQYF. CDR3 bases: TGTGCCAGCAGCCGACGGGGGGTGCAAGAGACCCAGTACTTC.

This clone was detected a few times. The V and J genes are TRBV18 and TRBJ1-1, with TRBD1 identical over 7 bases. V shed 6 bases, J shed 2 bases, and the junction held 6 bases outside the gene matches. CDR3 length: 14 amino acids. Germline loops: CDR1 KGHSH, CDR2 LQKENI. CDR3 protein: CASSRQGSNTEAFF. The CDR3 region has the DNA TGTGCCAGCTCTCGACAGGGATCTAACACTGAAGCTTTCTTT.

V gene TRBV7-8 combines with J gene TRBJ1-6, with 10 positions matching TRBD1. CDR3 length: 16 residues. Germline CDR1 SGHVS, CDR2 FQNEAQ. Trimming removed 1 base from V and 10 bases from J; junction bases left unmatched: 7. CDR3 bases: TGTGCCAGCAGCTTAGTCGCGGACAGGGGGAAGTCACCCCTCCACTTT. Translation gives CASSLVADRGKSPLHF.

The chain links TRBV7-8 to TRBJ2-2; 8 nucleotides align to TRBD1. V trimming: 10 bases; J trimming: 8 bases; junction bases outside the gene matches: 12. The CDR3 spans 14 residues. Germline CDR1 and CDR2: SGHVS and FQNEAQ. CDR3 residues: CATRQGMVSGELFF. The CDR3 nucleotides read TGTGCCACCCGACAGGGGATGGTTAGTGGGGAGCTGTTTTTT.

The rearrangement joins TRBV9 to TRBJ1-1; a possible D gene is TRBD1 (5 bases). The germline CDR1 and CDR2 sequences are SGDLS and YYNGEE. This CDR3 region has 15 residues. The germline V and J ends were trimmed by 0 bases and 7 bases, with 16 bases remaining between them. CDR3 region: CASSVEEAGTGEAFF. The CDR3 region has the DNA TGTGCCAGCAGCGTAGAAGAGGCGGGGACGGGTGAAGCTTTCTTT.